The clone carrying this T cell receptor beta chain was seen repeatedly, ten times or more. The target antigen is unknown. The sample carries other DNA sequences with the same CDR3. Germline CDR1 MNHEY, CDR2 SMNVEV (reference sequence). The CDR3 is 16 amino acids. The junction had 11 bases not matched to a gene; V was cut back by 5 bases and J by 5 bases. Under the authors' procedure: Using the CDR3 differences seen across clinicopathological groups, the authors built a distant-metastasis classifier for papillary thyroid cancer, which was meant to discriminate distant-metastatic patients. Via MiXCR, TCRdb re-called the PCR reads. The V and J calls and clone size come from TCRdb's table, not from the authors' own analysis. The profile shows tens of thousands of clones, about a sixth of them singletons. This entry belongs to a study of metastatic and nonmetastatic thyroid tumors. Overall study context: Where malignant and benign thyroid patients were concerned, repertoires were compared across blood and tumor or nodule tissue. Study outcomes and limitations: Malignant thyroid tumors reportedly had TCR beta diversity that was significantly higher than in benign nodules, in blood and tumor.

Nobody among the patients had been given any treatment before thyroid surgery. V gene TRBV27 combines with J gene TRBJ2-5, with TRBD1 matching over 10 bases. This TCR came from a female donor with papillary thyroid cancer or a benign thyroid nodule (not recorded which). Some clones in this sample may be carry-over from other donors' samples. The sequencing sample was made of tumor tissue. CDR3 nucleotide sequence: TGTGCCAGCAGTCCGTACTCCGGGACAGGGGTTGAGACCCAGTACTTC. Protein: CASSPYSGTGVETQYF.